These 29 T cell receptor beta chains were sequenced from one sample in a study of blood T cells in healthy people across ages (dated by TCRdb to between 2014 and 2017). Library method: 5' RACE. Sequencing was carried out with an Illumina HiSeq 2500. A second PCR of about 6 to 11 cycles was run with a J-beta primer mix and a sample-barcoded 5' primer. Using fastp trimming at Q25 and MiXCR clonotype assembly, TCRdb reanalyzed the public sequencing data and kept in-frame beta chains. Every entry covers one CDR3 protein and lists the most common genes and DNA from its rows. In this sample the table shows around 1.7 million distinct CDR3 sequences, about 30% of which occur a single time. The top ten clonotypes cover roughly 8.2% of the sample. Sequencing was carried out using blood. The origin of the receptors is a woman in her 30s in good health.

The CDR3 spells CASSDTSSETQYF. The DNA for the CDR3 is TGTGCCAGCAGTGATACATCTTCGGAGACCCAGTACTTC. The chain has TRBV2 and TRBJ2-5; D is unclear. With 3 bases removed from V and 5 bases from J, the gap between germline ends came to 10 bases. The CDR3 is 13 residues long. The germline V gene encodes CDR1 SNHLY and CDR2 FYNNEI.

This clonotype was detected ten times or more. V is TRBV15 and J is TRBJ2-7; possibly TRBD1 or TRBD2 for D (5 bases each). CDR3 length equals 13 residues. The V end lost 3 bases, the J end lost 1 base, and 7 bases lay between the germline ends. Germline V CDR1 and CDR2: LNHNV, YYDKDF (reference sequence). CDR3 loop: CATSSGTSYEQYF. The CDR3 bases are TGTGCCACCAGCAGCGGGACGTCCTACGAGCAGTACTTC.

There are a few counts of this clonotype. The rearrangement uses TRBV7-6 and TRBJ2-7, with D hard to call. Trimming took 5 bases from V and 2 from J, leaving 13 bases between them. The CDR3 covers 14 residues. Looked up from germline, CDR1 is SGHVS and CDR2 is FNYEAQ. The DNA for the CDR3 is TGTGCCAGCAGCGCGCGACCCCAGACCTACGAGCAGTACTTC. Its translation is CASSARPQTYEQYF. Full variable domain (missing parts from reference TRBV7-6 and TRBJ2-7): GAGVSQSPRYKVTKRGQDVALRCDPISGHVSLYWYRQALGQGPEFLTYFNYEAQQDKSGLPNDRFSAERPEGSISTLTIQRTEQRDSAMYRCASSARPQTYEQYFGPGTRLTVT.

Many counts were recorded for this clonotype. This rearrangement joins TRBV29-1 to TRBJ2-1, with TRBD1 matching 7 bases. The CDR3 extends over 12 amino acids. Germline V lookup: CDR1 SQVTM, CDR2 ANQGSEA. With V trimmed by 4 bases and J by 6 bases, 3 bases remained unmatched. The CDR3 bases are TGCAGCGTTGCCCGACAGGGCAATGAGCAGTTCTTC. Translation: CSVARQGNEQFF.

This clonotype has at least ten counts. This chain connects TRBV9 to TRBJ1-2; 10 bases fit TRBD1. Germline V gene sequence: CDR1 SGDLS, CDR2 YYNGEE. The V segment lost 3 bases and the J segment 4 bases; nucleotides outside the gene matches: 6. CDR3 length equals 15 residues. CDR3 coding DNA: TGTGCCAGCAGCGCATCGACAGGGGGCGTCTATGGCTACACCTTC. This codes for CASSASTGGVYGYTF.

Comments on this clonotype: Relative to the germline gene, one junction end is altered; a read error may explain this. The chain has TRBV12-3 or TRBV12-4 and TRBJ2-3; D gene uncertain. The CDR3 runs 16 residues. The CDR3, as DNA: TGTGCCAGCAGTCGTAACTTACGCGTGAGCACAGATGCGCAGTATTTT. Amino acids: CASSRNLRVSTDAQYF.

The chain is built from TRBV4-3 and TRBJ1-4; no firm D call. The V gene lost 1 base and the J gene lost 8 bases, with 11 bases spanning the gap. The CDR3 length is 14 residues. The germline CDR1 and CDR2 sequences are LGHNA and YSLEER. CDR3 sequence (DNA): TGCGCCAGCAGCCAAGGGTACAACGAGGAAAAACTGTTTTTT. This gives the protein CASSQGYNEEKLFF.

CDR3 in amino acids: CAVTGGKLYGYTF. The CDR3 nucleotides read TGTGCCGTAACAGGGGGCAAGCTCTATGGCTACACCTTC. This rearrangement joins TRBV30 to TRBJ1-2; 9 bases align to TRBD1. Germline V gene sequence: CDR1 GTSNPN, CDR2 SVGIG (reference sequence). This CDR3 region has 13 residues. V lost 8 bases, J lost 4 bases, and 8 bases stayed unmatched.

The CDR3 nucleotides read TGCAGTGCTGCGAAGTCGGGACAGGGCCCCCACGAGCAGTACTTC. It codes for CSAAKSGQGPHEQYF. The chain combines TRBV20-1 with TRBJ2-7; 9 bases line up with TRBD1. Germline V lookup: CDR1 DFQATT, CDR2 SNEGSKA (reference sequence). The CDR3 sequence is 15 residues long. V gave up 5 bases and J gave up 5 bases; unmatched junction bases: 13.

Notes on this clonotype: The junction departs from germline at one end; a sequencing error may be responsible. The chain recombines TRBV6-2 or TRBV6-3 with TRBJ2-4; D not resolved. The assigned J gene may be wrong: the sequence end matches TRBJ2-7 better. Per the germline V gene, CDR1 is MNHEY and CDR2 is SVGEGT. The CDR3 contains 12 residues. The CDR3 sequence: CAISYSGNEQYF. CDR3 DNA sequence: TGTGCCATCAGTTACTCTGGGAACGAGCAGTACTTC.

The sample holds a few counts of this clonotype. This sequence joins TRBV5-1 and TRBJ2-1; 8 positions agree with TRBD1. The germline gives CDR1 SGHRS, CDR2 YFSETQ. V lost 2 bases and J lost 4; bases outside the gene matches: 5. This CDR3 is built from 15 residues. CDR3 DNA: TGCGCCAGCAGCTTACCAGGGGGCGATTACAATGAGCAGTTCTTC. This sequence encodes CASSLPGGDYNEQFF.

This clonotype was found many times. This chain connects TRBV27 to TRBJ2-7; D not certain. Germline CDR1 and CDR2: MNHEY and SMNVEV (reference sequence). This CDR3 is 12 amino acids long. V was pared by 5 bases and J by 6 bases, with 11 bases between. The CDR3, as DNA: TGTGCCAGCAGTGCCCCGAACGGCGAGCAGTACTTC. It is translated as CASSAPNGEQYF.

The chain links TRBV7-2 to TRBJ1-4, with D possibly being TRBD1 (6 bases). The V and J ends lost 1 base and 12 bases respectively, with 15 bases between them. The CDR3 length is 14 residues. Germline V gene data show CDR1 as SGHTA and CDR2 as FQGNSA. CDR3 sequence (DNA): TGTGCCAGCAGCTTAGGGGGGACAAGCCCCGAACTGTTTTTT. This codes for CASSLGGTSPELFF. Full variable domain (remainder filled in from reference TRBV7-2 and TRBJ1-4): GAGVSQSPSNKVTEKGKDVELRCDPISGHTALYWYRQSLGQGLEFLIYFQGNSAPDKSGLPSDRFSAERTGGSVSTLTIQRTQQEDSAVYLCASSLGGTSPELFFGSGTQLSVL.

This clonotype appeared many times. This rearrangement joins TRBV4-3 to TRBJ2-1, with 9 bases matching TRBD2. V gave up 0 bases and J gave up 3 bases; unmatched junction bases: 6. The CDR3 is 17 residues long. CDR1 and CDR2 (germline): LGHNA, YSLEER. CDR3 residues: CASSQELAGTIYNEQFF. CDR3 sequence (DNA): TGCGCCAGCAGCCAAGAGCTAGCGGGGACCATCTACAATGAGCAGTTCTTC.

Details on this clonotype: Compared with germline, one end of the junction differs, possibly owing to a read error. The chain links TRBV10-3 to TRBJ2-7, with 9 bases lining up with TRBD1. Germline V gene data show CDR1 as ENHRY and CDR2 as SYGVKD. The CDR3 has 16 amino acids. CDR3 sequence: CAIGANTGQGKNERYF. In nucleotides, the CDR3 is TGTGCCATCGGGGCAAACACCGGACAGGGGAAAAACGAGCGGTACTTC.

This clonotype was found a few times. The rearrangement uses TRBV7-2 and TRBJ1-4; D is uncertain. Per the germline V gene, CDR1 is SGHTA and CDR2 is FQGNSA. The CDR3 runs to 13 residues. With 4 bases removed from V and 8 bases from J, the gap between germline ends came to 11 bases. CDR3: CASSSGVPEKLFF. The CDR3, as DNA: TGTGCCAGCAGCTCAGGCGTACCCGAAAAACTGTTTTTT.

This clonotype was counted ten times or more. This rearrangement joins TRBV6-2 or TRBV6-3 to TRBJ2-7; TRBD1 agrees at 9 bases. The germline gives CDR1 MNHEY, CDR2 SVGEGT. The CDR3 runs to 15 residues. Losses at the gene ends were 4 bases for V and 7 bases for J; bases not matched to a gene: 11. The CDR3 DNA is TGTGCCAGCAGTTTCTCCGGGACAGGGATAGGTGAGCAGTACTTC. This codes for CASSFSGTGIGEQYF.

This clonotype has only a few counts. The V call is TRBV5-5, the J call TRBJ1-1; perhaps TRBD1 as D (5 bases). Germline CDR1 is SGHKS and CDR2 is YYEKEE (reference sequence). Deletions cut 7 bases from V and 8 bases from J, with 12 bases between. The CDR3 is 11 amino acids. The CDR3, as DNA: TGTGCCAGCGGAGGGGCAGAAGAAGCTTTCTTT. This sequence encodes CASGGAEEAFF.

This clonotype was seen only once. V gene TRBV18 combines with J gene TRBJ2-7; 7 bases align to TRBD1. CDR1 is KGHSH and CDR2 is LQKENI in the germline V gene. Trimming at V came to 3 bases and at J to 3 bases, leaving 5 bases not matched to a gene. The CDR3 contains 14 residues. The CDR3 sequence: CASSPDRMSYEQYF. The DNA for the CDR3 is TGTGCCAGCTCACCGGACAGGATGAGCTACGAGCAGTACTTC.

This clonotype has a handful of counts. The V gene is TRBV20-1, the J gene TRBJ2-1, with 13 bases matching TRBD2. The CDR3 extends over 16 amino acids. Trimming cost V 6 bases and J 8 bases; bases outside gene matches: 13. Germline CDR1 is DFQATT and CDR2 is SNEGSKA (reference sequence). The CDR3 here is CSALSPGLAGVYEQFF. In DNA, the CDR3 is TGCAGTGCCCTGAGTCCCGGACTAGCGGGAGTGTATGAGCAGTTCTTC.

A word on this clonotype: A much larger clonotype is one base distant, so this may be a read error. CDR3 in DNA: TGCAGTGCTGCCGGATCCTCCTGGAGCGAGCAGTACTTC. Its protein is CSAAGSSWSEQYF. The chain has TRBV20-1 and TRBJ2-4; D uncertain. Near its end, the DNA agrees better with TRBJ2-7, so the J call may be wrong. Germline V gives CDR1 DFQATT, CDR2 SNEGSKA (reference sequence). The CDR3 covers 13 residues.

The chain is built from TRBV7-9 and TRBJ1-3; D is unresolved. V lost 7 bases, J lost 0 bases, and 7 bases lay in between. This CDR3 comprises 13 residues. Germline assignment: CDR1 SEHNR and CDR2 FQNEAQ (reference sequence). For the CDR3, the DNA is TGTGCCAGCAATCACGTCTCTGGAAACACCATATATTTT. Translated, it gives CASNHVSGNTIYF.

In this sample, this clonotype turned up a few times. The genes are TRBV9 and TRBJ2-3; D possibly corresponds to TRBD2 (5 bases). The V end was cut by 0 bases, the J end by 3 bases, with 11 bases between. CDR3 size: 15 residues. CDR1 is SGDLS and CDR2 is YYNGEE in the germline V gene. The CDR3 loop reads CASSVANRGTDTQYF. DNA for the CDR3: TGTGCCAGCAGCGTAGCCAATCGAGGGACAGATACGCAGTATTTT.

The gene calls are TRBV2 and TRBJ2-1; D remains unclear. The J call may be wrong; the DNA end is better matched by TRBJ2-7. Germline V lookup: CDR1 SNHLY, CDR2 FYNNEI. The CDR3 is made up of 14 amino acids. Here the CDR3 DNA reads TGTGCCAGCAATACACCAGACTCCTACAATGAGCAGTACTTC. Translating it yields CASNTPDSYNEQYF.

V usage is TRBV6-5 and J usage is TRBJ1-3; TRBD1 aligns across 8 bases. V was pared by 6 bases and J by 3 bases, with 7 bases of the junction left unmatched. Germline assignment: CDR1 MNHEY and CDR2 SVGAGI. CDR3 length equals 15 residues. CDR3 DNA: TGTGCCAGCAGCCGCGACAGGGGAGGTGGAAACACCATATATTTT. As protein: CASSRDRGGGNTIYF.

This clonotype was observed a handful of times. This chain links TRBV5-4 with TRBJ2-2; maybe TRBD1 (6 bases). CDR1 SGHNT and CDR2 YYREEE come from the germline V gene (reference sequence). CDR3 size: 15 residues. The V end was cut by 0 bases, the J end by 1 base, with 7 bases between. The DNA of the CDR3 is TGTGCCAGCAGCTTGGAGACAGGGAACACCGGGGAGCTGTTTTTT. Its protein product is CASSLETGNTGELFF.

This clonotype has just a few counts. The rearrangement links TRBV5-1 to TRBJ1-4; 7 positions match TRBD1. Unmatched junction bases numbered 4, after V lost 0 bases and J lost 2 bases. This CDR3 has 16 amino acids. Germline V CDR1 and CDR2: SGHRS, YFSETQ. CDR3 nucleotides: TGCGCCAGCAGCTTGGAGGGGGCTCGTACTAATGAAAAACTGTTTTTT. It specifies CASSLEGARTNEKLFF.

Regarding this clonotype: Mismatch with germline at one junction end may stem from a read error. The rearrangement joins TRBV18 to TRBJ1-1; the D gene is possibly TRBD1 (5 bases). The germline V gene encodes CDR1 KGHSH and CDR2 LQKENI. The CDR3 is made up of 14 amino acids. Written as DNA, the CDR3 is TGTGTCAGCTCACCACCGGTCGGGGGATTGGGAGCTTTCTTT. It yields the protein CVSSPPVGGLGAFF.

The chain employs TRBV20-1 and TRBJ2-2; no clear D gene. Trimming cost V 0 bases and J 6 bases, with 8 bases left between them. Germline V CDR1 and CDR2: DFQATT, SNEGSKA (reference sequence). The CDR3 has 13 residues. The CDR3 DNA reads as TGCAGTGCTAGAGATCAAATCGCCGGGGAGCTGTTTTTT. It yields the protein CSARDQIAGELFF.